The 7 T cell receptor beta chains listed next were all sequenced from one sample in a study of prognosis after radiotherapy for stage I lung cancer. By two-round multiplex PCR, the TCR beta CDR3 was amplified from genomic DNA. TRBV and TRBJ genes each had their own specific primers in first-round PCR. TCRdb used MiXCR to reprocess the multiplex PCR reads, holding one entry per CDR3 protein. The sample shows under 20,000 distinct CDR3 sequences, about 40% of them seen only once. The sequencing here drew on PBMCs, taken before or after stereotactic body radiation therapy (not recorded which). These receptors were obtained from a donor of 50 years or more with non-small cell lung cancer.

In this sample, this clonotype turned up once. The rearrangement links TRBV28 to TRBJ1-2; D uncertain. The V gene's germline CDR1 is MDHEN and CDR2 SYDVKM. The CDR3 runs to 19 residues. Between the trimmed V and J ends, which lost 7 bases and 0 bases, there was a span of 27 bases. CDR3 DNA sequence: TGTGCCAGCACCCCCATCGGGTGGGCGCTTGCTAAAGCTAACTATGGCTACACCTTC. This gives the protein CASTPIGWALAKANYGYTF.

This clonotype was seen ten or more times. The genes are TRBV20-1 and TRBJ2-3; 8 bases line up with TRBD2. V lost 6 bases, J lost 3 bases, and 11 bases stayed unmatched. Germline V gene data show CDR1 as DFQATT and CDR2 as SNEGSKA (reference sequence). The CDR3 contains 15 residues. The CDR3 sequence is CSAHGPGGGTDTQYF. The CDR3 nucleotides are TGCAGTGCCCACGGACCCGGGGGGGGGACAGATACGCAGTATTTT.

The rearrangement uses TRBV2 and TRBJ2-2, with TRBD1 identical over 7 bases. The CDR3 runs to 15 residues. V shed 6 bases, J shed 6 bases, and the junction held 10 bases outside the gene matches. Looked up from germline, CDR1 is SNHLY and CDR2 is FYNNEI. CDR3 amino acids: CASSLSTGKSGELFF. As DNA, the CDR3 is TGTGCCAGCAGCCTCTCGACAGGGAAATCCGGGGAGCTGTTTTTT.

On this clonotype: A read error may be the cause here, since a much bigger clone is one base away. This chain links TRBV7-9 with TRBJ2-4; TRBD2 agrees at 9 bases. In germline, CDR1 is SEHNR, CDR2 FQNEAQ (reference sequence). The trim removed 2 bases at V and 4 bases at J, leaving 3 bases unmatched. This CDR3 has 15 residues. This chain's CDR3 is CASSLNSGRKNIQYF. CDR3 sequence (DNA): TGTGCCAGCAGCTTAAATAGCGGGAGAAAAAACATTCAGTACTTC.

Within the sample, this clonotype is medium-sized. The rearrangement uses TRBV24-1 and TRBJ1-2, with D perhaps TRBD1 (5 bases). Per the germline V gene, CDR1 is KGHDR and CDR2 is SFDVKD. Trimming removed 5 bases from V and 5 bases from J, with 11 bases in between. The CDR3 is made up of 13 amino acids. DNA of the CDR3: TGTGCCACCAGTGGGCAGGGCAGGTATGGCTACACCTTC. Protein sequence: CATSGQGRYGYTF.

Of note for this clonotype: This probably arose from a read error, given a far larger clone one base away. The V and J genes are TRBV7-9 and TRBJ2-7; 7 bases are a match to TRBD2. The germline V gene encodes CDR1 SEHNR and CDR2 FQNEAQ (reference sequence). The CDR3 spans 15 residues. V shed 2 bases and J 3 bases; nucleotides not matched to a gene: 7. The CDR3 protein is CASSLQEGGDYEQYF. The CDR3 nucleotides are TGTGCCAGCAGCTTACAGGAGGGAGGGGACTACGAGCAGTACTTC.

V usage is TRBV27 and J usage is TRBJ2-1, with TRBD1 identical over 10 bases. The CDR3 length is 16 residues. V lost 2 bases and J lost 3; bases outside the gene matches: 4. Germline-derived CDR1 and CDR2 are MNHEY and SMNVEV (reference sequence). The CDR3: CASSLSGTGDYNEQFF. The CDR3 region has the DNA TGTGCCAGCAGTTTAAGTGGGACAGGGGACTACAATGAGCAGTTCTTC.